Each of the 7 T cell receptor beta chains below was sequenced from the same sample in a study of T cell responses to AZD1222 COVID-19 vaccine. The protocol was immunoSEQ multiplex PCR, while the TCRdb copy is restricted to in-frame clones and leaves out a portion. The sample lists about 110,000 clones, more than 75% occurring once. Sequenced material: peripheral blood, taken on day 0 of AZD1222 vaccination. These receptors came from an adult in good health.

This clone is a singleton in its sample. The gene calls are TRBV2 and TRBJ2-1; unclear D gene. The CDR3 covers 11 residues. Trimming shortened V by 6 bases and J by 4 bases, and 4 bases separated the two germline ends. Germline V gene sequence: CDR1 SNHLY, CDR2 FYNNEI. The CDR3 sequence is CASRGYNEQFF. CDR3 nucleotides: TGTGCCAGCAGGGGTTACAATGAGCAGTTCTTC. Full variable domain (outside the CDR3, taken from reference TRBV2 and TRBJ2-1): EPEVTQTPSHQVTQMGQEVILRCVPISNHLYFYWYRQILGQKVEFLVSFYNNEISEKSEIFDDQFSVERPDGSNFTLKIRSTKLEDSAMYFCASRGYNEQFFGPGTRLTVL.

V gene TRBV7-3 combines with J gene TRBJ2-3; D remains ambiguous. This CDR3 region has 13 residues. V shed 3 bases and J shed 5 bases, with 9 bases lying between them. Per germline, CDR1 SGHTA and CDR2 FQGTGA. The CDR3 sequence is CASSFQLGDTQYF. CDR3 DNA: TGTGCCAGCAGCTTCCAATTAGGAGATACGCAGTATTTT.

The CDR3 reads CASRLSGTGGRLSYNEQFF. CDR3 nucleotide sequence: TGCGCCAGCAGGCTCTCCGGGACAGGGGGCCGCCTCTCCTACAATGAGCAGTTCTTC. The chain is built from TRBV5-1 and TRBJ2-1, with 12 bases lining up with TRBD1. The CDR3 is 19 amino acids. The germline CDR1 and CDR2 sequences are SGHRS and YFSETQ. The ends lost 5 bases at V and 0 bases at J; junction bases unmatched: 12. The full variable domain, completed using reference TRBV5-1 and TRBJ2-1, is KAGVTQTPRYLIKTRGQQVTLSCSPISGHRSVSWYQQTPGQGLQFLFEYFSETQRNKGNFPGRFSGRQFSNSRSEMNVSTLELGDSALYLCASRLSGTGGRLSYNEQFFGPGTRLTVL.

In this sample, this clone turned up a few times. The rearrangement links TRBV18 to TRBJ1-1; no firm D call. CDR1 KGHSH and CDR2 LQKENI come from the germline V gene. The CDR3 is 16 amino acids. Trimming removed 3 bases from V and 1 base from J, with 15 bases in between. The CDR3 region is CASSPWTVERNTEAFF. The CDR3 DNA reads TGTGCCAGCTCACCGTGGACGGTTGAGAGGAACACTGAAGCTTTCTTT.

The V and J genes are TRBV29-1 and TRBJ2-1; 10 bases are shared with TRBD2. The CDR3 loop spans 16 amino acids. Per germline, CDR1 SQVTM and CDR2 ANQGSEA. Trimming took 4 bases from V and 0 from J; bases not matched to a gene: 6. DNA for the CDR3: TGCAGCGTTGCCGGACTAGCGGCGAGCTCCTACAATGAGCAGTTCTTC. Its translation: CSVAGLAASSYNEQFF.

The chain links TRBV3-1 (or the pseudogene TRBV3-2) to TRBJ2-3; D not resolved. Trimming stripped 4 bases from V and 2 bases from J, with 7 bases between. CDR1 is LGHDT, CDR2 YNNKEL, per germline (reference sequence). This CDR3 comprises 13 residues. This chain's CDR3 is CASSPLITDTQYF. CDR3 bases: TGTGCCAGCAGCCCCCTAATCACAGATACGCAGTATTTT.

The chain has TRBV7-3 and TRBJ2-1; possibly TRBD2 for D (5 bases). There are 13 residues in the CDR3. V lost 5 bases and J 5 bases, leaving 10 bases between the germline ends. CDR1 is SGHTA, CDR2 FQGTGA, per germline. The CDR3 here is CASSPSGNNEQFF. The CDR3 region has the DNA TGTGCCAGCAGCCCCTCCGGGAACAATGAGCAGTTCTTC.